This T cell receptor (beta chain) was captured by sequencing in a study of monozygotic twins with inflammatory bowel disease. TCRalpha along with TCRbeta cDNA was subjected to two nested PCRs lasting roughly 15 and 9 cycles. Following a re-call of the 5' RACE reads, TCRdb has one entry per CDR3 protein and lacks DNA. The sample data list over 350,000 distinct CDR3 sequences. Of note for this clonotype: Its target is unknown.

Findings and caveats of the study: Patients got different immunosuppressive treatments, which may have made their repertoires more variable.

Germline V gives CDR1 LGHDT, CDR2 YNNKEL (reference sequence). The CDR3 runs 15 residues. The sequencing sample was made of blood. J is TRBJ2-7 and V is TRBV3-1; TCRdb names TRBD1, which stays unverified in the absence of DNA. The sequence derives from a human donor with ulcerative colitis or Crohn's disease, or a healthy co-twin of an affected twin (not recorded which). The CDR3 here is CASSPGESYPSEQYF.